Below, one T cell receptor beta chain is given with its context. Its antigen is still unknown. The entry originates in a study of T cell responses to AZD1222 COVID-19 vaccine. CDR1 and CDR2 from the germline V gene are KGHSH and LQKENI. The trim removed 0 bases at V and 3 bases at J, leaving 10 bases unmatched. The CDR3 runs 18 residues. Study-level findings and limits: Females made up more of the donors, who were largely white British, and clonal diversity may have come out too low. Increased Spike-specific TCR breadth and depth were observed after two AZD1222 doses. Regions left unmutated in variants are reportedly the target of nearly half of spike-specific TCRs.

Repertoires were generated with immunoSEQ multiplex PCR, while TCRdb's copy carries only in-frame clones and drops some. Of about 120,000 clones in the sample, 90% were seen once. The clonotype was recovered from an adult in good health. The chain links TRBV18 to TRBJ1-2; 10 bases line up with TRBD1. Material: peripheral blood, obtained on day 0 of MenACWY control vaccination. The CDR3 DNA is TGTGCCAGCTCACCACCGGCCACCGGGACAGGGGTACACTATGGCTACACCTTC. Translation: CASSPPATGTGVHYGYTF. Together with reference TRBV18 and TRBJ1-2, the CDR3 gives the full variable domain: NAGVMQNPRHLVRRRGQEARLRCSPMKGHSHVYWYRQLPEEGLKFMVYLQKENIIDESGMPKERFSAEFPKEGPSILRIQQVVRGDSAAYFCASSPPATGTGVHYGYTFGSGTRLTVV.